This T cell receptor (beta chain) was identified during a study of identical twins. Study-level points and caveats: When twins shared out-of-frame alpha sequences, those sequences had excess low generation probability. Memory repertoires lacked the insertion deficit that abundant cord blood beta clonotypes showed.

A remark on this clonotype: Its antigen is undetermined.

In TCRdb, the 5' RACE reads were re-called with MiXCR into one record per CDR3 protein. The sample has some 1,600,000 distinct CDR3 sequences; 32% are singletons. The sequencing input was cord blood. This receptor was taken from a newborn girl in good health.

CDR3 coding DNA: TGCGCCAGCAGGGGTTTGAGCTCTGGGGCCAACGTCCTGACTTTC. Amino acids: CASRGLSSGANVLTF. The genes are TRBV5-1 and TRBJ2-6, with D hard to call. Trimming pared 5 bases from V and 0 bases from J, leaving 9 bases between. The CDR3 has 15 residues. Germline V lookup: CDR1 SGHRS, CDR2 YFSETQ.